These T cell receptor beta chains were read from a single sample in a study of CD8 T cells in Susac syndrome. A single record per CDR3 protein comes from TCRdb applying MiXCR to the immunoSEQ multiplex PCR reads. The sample records about 180,000 distinct CDR3 sequences, roughly 95% being singletons. The sample was CD8+ T cells from PBMCs. The receptors here all came from a human donor with multiple sclerosis. Both conserved end residues are part of each CDR3. The D gene is left open where the match is weak. The listing skips clone size in some rows; elsewhere it reads once, few, many or a size class.

CDR3nt | CDR3aa | d_gene | j_gene | v_gene | abundance
TGTGCCAGCAGTGAAGCGGGGGGGCCATACAATGAGCAGTTCTTC | CASSEAGGPYNEQFF | - | TRBJ2-1 | TRBV2 | -
TGTGCCAGCTCCGGGTTCGGATCCAAAAACATTCAGTACTTC | CASSGFGSKNIQYF | - | TRBJ2-4 | TRBV27 | -
TGTGCCAGCTCCCGACAGGGGGTGGTTTACGAGCAGTACTTC | CASSRQGVVYEQYF | TRBD1 | TRBJ2-7 | TRBV27 | -
TGCAGCGCCGCTTCCGACGGCTACACCTTC | CSAASDGYTF | - | TRBJ1-2 | TRBV29-1 | -
TGCAGTGCTATCGAGGACAGGGAGGTAACTGAAGCTTTCTTT | CSAIEDREVTEAFF | TRBD1 | TRBJ1-1 | TRBV20-1 | once
TGTGCCAGCAGTGATATCGCCTCCTACAATGAGCAGTTCTTC | CASSDIASYNEQFF | - | TRBJ2-1 | TRBV25-1 | -
TGTGCCAGCACCCGGACGGATTCCTACGAGCAGTACTTC | CASTRTDSYEQYF | - | TRBJ2-7 | TRBV21-1 | -
TGTGCCACCAGCAGAGATCGAACAGGGTCGGTCTATGGCTACACCTTC | CATSRDRTGSVYGYTF | - | TRBJ1-2 | TRBV15 | once
TGTGCCAGCTCCCCTCCGAGGGAAAGGAAGGAGACCCAGTACTTC | CASSPPRERKETQYF | - | TRBJ2-5 | TRBV18 | -
TGCAGTGCTCTAGGGACCGGGGAGCTGTTTTTT | CSALGTGELFF | - | TRBJ2-2 | TRBV20-1 | -
TGCAGTGCTAGAAGCGCCAACAGGGGATCAAACACTGAAGCTTTCTTT | CSARSANRGSNTEAFF | TRBD1 | TRBJ1-1 | TRBV20-1 | -
TGTGCCAGCAGCCAGCCTCGGACTAGCGGCTACGAGCAGTACTTC | CASSQPRTSGYEQYF | TRBD2 | TRBJ2-7 | TRBV3-1 | -
TGTGCCAGCAGCTCAGTCGACACCTACTACACCTTC | CASSSVDTYYTF | - | TRBJ1-2 | TRBV7-9 | -
TGCAGCTCGGAGTTCGGAGCTAGGGGGTACAATGAGCAGTTCTTC | CSSEFGARGYNEQFF | - | TRBJ2-1 | TRBV29-1 | -
TGCAGCGTTGGGTGGGGCTCCTACGAGCAGTACTTC | CSVGWGSYEQYF | - | TRBJ2-7 | TRBV29-1 | -
TGCAGCGTGGGAGGGGACAGGACCTACGAGCAGTACTTC | CSVGGDRTYEQYF | - | TRBJ2-7 | TRBV29-1 | -
TGTGCCAGCAGCTTTCACCCAACAGGTTCCTACGAGCAGTACTTC | CASSFHPTGSYEQYF | - | TRBJ2-7 | TRBV5-6 | -
TGCAGTGCTAGATCCACTTGGGACAGGTACTATGGCTACACCTTC | CSARSTWDRYYGYTF | TRBD1 | TRBJ1-2 | TRBV20-1 | -
TGTGCCAGCAGCTTAGGGTGGGGCACTGAAGCTTTCTTT | CASSLGWGTEAFF | - | TRBJ1-1 | TRBV7-8 | -
TGTGCCAGCAGCGTATTGTCAGGCTCCTACAATGAGCAGTTCTTC | CASSVLSGSYNEQFF | - | TRBJ2-1 | TRBV9 | -
TGTGCCAGCAGTGAATCGTCTAGCGGCACAGATACGCAGTATTTT | CASSESSSGTDTQYF | - | TRBJ2-3 | TRBV6-4 | -
TGCAGTGCTAGAGATCTAGGGATCTTAAATGAGCAGTTCTTC | CSARDLGILNEQFF | - | TRBJ2-1 | TRBV20-1 | -
TGTGCCAGCAGCTTAGGTAACCGGGACTATGGCTACACCTTC | CASSLGNRDYGYTF | - | TRBJ1-2 | TRBV7-9 | -
TGTGCCAGCAGTTTATCTAGCGGGAGGGCCATCGCCTACGAGCAGTACTTC | CASSLSSGRAIAYEQYF | TRBD2 | TRBJ2-7 | TRBV27 | -
TGTGCCAGCACCCAAGGACAGGGGGAAAACACTGAAGCTTTCTTT | CASTQGQGENTEAFF | TRBD1 | TRBJ1-1 | TRBV12-3/TRBV12-4 | -
TGTGCCAGCAGCCACCCTGGGGCAAATAACTATGGCTACACCTTC | CASSHPGANNYGYTF | - | TRBJ1-2 | TRBV7-9 | -
TGTGCCACCAGTGACCGCGGACATGAGCAGTTCTTC | CATSDRGHEQFF | - | TRBJ2-1 | TRBV24-1 | -
TGTGCCAGCAGTTACTACAGGACAGGGAACACCGGGGAGCTGTTTTTT | CASSYYRTGNTGELFF | TRBD1 | TRBJ2-2 | TRBV6-5 | -
TGTGCCAGCAGCTTTACGCCGGGCGCCAAAAACATTCAGTACTTC | CASSFTPGAKNIQYF | - | TRBJ2-4 | TRBV5-6 | -
TGTGCCAGCAGCGTCGCCGGGTCCAACACAGATACGCAGTATTTT | CASSVAGSNTDTQYF | - | TRBJ2-3 | TRBV9 | -
TGTGCCACCAGTGATTACCGGGGGCCGCCGCAGTATTTT | CATSDYRGPPQYF | - | TRBJ2-3 | TRBV24-1 | -
TGTGCCAGCAGCGGAACTAGTTCGGGAAATGAGCAGTTCTTC | CASSGTSSGNEQFF | - | TRBJ2-1 | TRBV11-2 | -
TGTGCCAGCGGAGTAGACGAGCAGTACTTC | CASGVDEQYF | - | TRBJ2-7 | TRBV6-2/TRBV6-3 | once
TGTGCCAGTAGTATAGGCGGCCATGGCTACACCTTC | CASSIGGHGYTF | - | TRBJ1-2 | TRBV19 | -
TGTGCCAGCAGCGTAGGGATGCAGTCTGGGGCCAACGTCCTGACTTTC | CASSVGMQSGANVLTF | - | TRBJ2-6 | TRBV9 | -
TGCGCCAGCAGCTTAGGGTGGGAGACCCAGTACTTC | CASSLGWETQYF | - | TRBJ2-5 | TRBV5-1 | -
TGTGCCAGCAGCCAAGGGGTGAGCTCCTACGAGCAGTACTTC | CASSQGVSSYEQYF | - | TRBJ2-7 | TRBV3-1 | -
TGCAGTGCAACAGGCGCAATTAATGAAAAACTGTTTTTT | CSATGAINEKLFF | - | TRBJ1-4 | TRBV20-1 | -
TGTGCCACCAGCAGAGAAGGTCTAGCGGGCCCGGGGGATACGCAGTATTTT | CATSREGLAGPGDTQYF | TRBD2 | TRBJ2-3 | TRBV15 | -
TGTGCCAGCAGCTGGCGGGGGAACATCTACGAGCAGTACTTC | CASSWRGNIYEQYF | TRBD2 | TRBJ2-7 | TRBV7-9 | -
TGTGCCAGCTCCCCGATCGGGACAGGGGAGTTCTTC | CASSPIGTGEFF | TRBD1 | TRBJ2-1 | TRBV12-3/TRBV12-4 | -
TGTGCCAGCAGCCAAGTAGCGTCGCTCACCTACGAGCAGTACTTC | CASSQVASLTYEQYF | - | TRBJ2-7 | TRBV4-2 | -
TGCAGTGCTAGAGAGGCAGGGTCCGGCTACGAGCAGTACTTC | CSAREAGSGYEQYF | - | TRBJ2-7 | TRBV20-1 | -
TGCGCCAGCAGCTCTGCAGGGGGCCCTGCCGTGGAGGCCCAGTACTTC | CASSSAGGPAVEAQYF | TRBD1 | TRBJ2-5 | TRBV5-1 | -
TGTGCCAGCAGCGACAGCCAAAATAGCAATCAGCCCCAGCATTTT | CASSDSQNSNQPQHF | - | TRBJ1-5 | TRBV3-1 | -
TGTGCCAGAATCATGAACACTGAAGCTTTCTTT | CARIMNTEAFF | - | TRBJ1-1 | TRBV2 | once
TGTGCCAGCAGCTTACCTACAGGATACACAGATACGCAGTATTTT | CASSLPTGYTDTQYF | - | TRBJ2-3 | TRBV7-2 | -
TGCAGCGTTGAAGATCCCCGGGGGGGCTTTCCCTACGAGCAGTACTTC | CSVEDPRGGFPYEQYF | TRBD2 | TRBJ2-7 | TRBV29-1 | -
TGTGCCAGCAGCAACAGGACTAGCGGGAGGACAGATACGCAGTATTTT | CASSNRTSGRTDTQYF | - | TRBJ2-3 | TRBV21-1 | -
TGTGCCAGCAGCCCTCGAGGGGGGACCTACGAGCAGTACTTC | CASSPRGGTYEQYF | - | TRBJ2-7 | TRBV28 | -
TGCAGCAGCACTTTAGCGGGGGGGGAAGAGACCCAGTACTTC | CSSTLAGGEETQYF | TRBD2 | TRBJ2-5 | TRBV29-1 | -
TGTGCCAGCAGTTTCCTAACTAGCGGAGATTCCTACGAGCAGTACTTC | CASSFLTSGDSYEQYF | TRBD2 | TRBJ2-7 | TRBV27 | -
TGTGCCAGCGGGGGTACGACAACTGAGACCCAGTACTTC | CASGGTTTETQYF | - | TRBJ2-5 | TRBV6-5 | once
TGCGCCAGCAGCCAAGATTGGCGATTTGAAGCTTTCTTT | CASSQDWRFEAFF | - | TRBJ1-1 | TRBV4-1 | -
TGTGCCAGCCTCCCCGGGACTCCGAATGAGCAGTTCTTC | CASLPGTPNEQFF | - | TRBJ2-1 | TRBV2 | once